These 21 T cell receptor beta chains came from one sample sequenced in a study of shared clonotypes between healthy human individuals. Here immunoSEQ multiplex PCR was the method, and the copy in TCRdb shows in-frame clones only, minus some. The data hold hundreds of thousands of clones, with 95% to 98% observed a single time. Naive CD8 cells comprised CD45RO-negative, CCR7-positively selected cells, excluding terminally differentiated effector memory CD45RA+ cells. Input material: naive CD8+ T cells sorted from blood. The source is a man aged 30 to 45 in good health.

Here the CDR3 reads CASSLSFLSGLRHEQFF. CDR3 bases: TGTGCCAGCAGTTTATCGTTTCTCTCGGGACTGCGCCATGAGCAGTTCTTC. The rearrangement joins TRBV27 to TRBJ2-1, with D possibly matching TRBD2 (6 bases). The CDR3 length is 17 residues. The ends were cut back, 0 bases at V and 8 bases at J, with 20 bases in the middle. Germline V lookup: CDR1 MNHEY, CDR2 SMNVEV (reference sequence).

J is TRBJ2-2 and V is TRBV27, with 12 bases matching TRBD1. Germline V gene sequence: CDR1 MNHEY, CDR2 SMNVEV (reference sequence). The CDR3 is 16 amino acids. V was pared by 7 bases and J by 4 bases, with 7 bases of the junction left unmatched. The chain's CDR3 is CASKGQGAASTGELFF. CDR3 coding DNA: TGTGCCAGCAAGGGACAGGGGGCGGCGAGCACCGGGGAGCTGTTTTTT.

The V and J genes are TRBV6-1 and TRBJ1-1, with 7 positions matching TRBD1. Germline V gene data show CDR1 as MNHNS and CDR2 as SASEGT. The J segment lost 4 bases and the V segment lost 5 bases, leaving 10 bases of the junction unmatched. The CDR3 contains 15 residues. CDR3 in DNA: TGTGCCAGCAGTTGGGACAGCGGGGTGCGCACTGAAGCTTTCTTT. Translated, it gives CASSWDSGVRTEAFF.

This chain connects TRBV6-1 to TRBJ2-7; 7 positions agree with TRBD1. Germline V gene data show CDR1 as MNHNS and CDR2 as SASEGT. CDR3 length: 15 residues. The V and J ends lost 5 bases and 0 bases, in that order; junction bases with no gene match: 7. CDR3 loop: CASSPWDRVSYEQYF. The CDR3 DNA follows: TGTGCCAGCAGTCCCTGGGACAGAGTCTCCTACGAGCAGTACTTC.

CDR3 coding DNA: TGTGCCAGCAGCCTGGCAGGGGGCGCAGATACGCAGTATTTT. As protein: CASSLAGGADTQYF. J is TRBJ2-3 and V is TRBV14; TRBD1 aligns across 8 bases. V dropped 4 bases and J dropped 4; count of bases not matched to a gene: 4. Germline V gene data show CDR1 as SGHDN and CDR2 as FVKESK. The CDR3 spans 14 residues.

Comment on this clone: This CDR3 is also generated by other DNA sequences in the sample. The chain combines TRBV30 with TRBJ2-7, with 7 positions matching TRBD2. The CDR3 is made up of 13 amino acids. From germline, CDR1 is GTSNPN and CDR2 SVGIG (reference sequence). V shed 2 bases and J 3 bases; nucleotides not matched to a gene: 4. Written as DNA, the CDR3 is TGTGCCTGGAGTCCGGGCGGGGGCTACGAGCAGTACTTC. As protein: CAWSPGGGYEQYF.

The chain joins TRBV28 to TRBJ1-5; D unresolved. Trimming pared 5 bases from V and 6 bases from J, leaving 14 bases between. The length of the CDR3 is 14 residues. Germline lookup yields CDR1 MDHEN and CDR2 SYDVKM. The CDR3 loop reads CASSALQTGQPQHF. In nucleotides, the CDR3 is TGTGCCAGCAGTGCCCTGCAGACTGGTCAGCCCCAGCATTTT. Combining the CDR3 with reference TRBV28 and TRBJ1-5 gives the whole variable domain DVKVTQSSRYLVKRTGEKVFLECVQDMDHENMFWYRQDPGLGLRLIYFSYDVKMKEKGDIPEGYSVSREKKERFSLILESASTNQTSMYLCASSALQTGQPQHFGDGTRLSIL.

The CDR3, as DNA: TGCAGCGTTGCAGGGACTAGCGCGAGCAATGAGCAGTTCTTC. Its protein product is CSVAGTSASNEQFF. The chain carries TRBV29-1 and TRBJ2-1; 10 nucleotides line up with TRBD2. Looked up from germline, CDR1 is SQVTM and CDR2 is ANQGSEA. The length of the CDR3 is 14 residues. J lost 6 bases, V lost 4 bases, and 6 bases had no gene match.

This chain connects TRBV29-1 to TRBJ2-3, with 16 bases fitting TRBD2. V lost 4 bases and J lost 4; bases outside the gene matches: 14. Germline V gene lookup returns CDR1 SQVTM and CDR2 ANQGSEA. The CDR3 length is 19 residues. CDR3 in DNA: TGCAGCGTTGTAGGGGGACTAGCGGGAGGGGCTGGAAGAGCAGATACGCAGTATTTT. It is translated as CSVVGGLAGGAGRADTQYF.

The V call is TRBV4-3, the J call TRBJ2-3, with D possibly TRBD2 on 5 matching bases. Looked up from germline, CDR1 is LGHNA and CDR2 is YSLEER. V was clipped by 3 bases and J by 5 bases, with 18 bases between them. The CDR3 length is 16 residues. The CDR3 protein is CASSQFLEGEVDTQYF. CDR3 nucleotide sequence: TGCGCCAGCAGCCAGTTCCTAGAGGGAGAGGTAGATACGCAGTATTTT.

The chain employs TRBV27 and TRBJ2-5, with 9 bases matching TRBD1. Germline CDR1 MNHEY, CDR2 SMNVEV (reference sequence). The CDR3 sequence is 16 residues long. V dropped 5 bases and J dropped 5; count of bases not matched to a gene: 12. CDR3 protein: CASSKKRTGEGETQYF. CDR3 DNA: TGTGCCAGCAGTAAAAAACGGACAGGGGAGGGTGAGACCCAGTACTTC.

J is TRBJ2-7 and V is TRBV7-2, with D possibly being TRBD2 (7 bases). V shed 2 bases and J shed 2 bases, with 10 bases lying between them. The germline V gene has CDR1 SGHTA and CDR2 FQGNSA. The CDR3 has 14 amino acids. The CDR3 nucleotides read TGTGCCAGCAGCTTATACGGGGGGCCCTACGAGCAGTACTTC. Protein product: CASSLYGGPYEQYF.

V and J are TRBV7-8 and TRBJ2-7; 8 nucleotides align to TRBD2. Germline CDR1 reads SGHVS; CDR2 reads FQNEAQ. CDR3 length equals 14 residues. V lost 3 bases and J lost 4; bases outside the gene matches: 5. The CDR3 DNA reads as TGTGCCAGCAGCTTCCCGGGACTAGAATACGAGCAGTACTTC. Encoded protein: CASSFPGLEYEQYF. Together with reference TRBV7-8 and TRBJ2-7, the CDR3 gives the full variable domain: GAGVSQSPRYKVAKRGQDVALRCDPISGHVSLFWYQQALGQGPEFLTYFQNEAQLDKSGLPSDRFFAERPEGSVSTLKIQRTQQEDSAVYLCASSFPGLEYEQYFGPGTRLTVT.

This clone was detected a few times. The chain joins TRBV5-1 to TRBJ2-7; TRBD1 matches 10 bases. The CDR3 is made up of 18 amino acids. Per the germline V gene, CDR1 is SGHRS and CDR2 is YFSETQ. V shed 3 bases, J shed 3 bases, and the junction held 15 bases outside the gene matches. The CDR3 DNA reads as TGCGCCAGCAGCTCATTTGGACAGGGGGGGCTAGCGGACTACGAGCAGTACTTC. Its protein is CASSSFGQGGLADYEQYF. Full variable domain (missing parts from reference TRBV5-1 and TRBJ2-7): KAGVTQTPRYLIKTRGQQVTLSCSPISGHRSVSWYQQTPGQGLQFLFEYFSETQRNKGNFPGRFSGRQFSNSRSEMNVSTLELGDSALYLCASSSFGQGGLADYEQYFGPGTRLTVT.

The gene calls are TRBV15 and TRBJ1-5; D is unclear. CDR3 length: 14 amino acids. Germline loops: CDR1 LNHNV, CDR2 YYDKDF (reference sequence). Trimming removed 0 bases at V and 6 bases at J, with 9 bases between. CDR3 region: CATSRDGVSQPQHF. The CDR3 DNA reads TGTGCCACCAGCAGAGATGGGGTAAGTCAGCCCCAGCATTTT.

This chain uses TRBV27 with TRBJ1-1, with 7 bases identical to TRBD1. The CDR3 is made up of 11 amino acids. Germline V gene lookup returns CDR1 MNHEY and CDR2 SMNVEV (reference sequence). After removal of 7 bases from V and 8 bases from J, the junction contained 4 bases not matched to a gene. CDR3 sequence reads: CASTAGQEAFF. The CDR3 coding sequence is TGTGCCAGCACGGCGGGACAGGAAGCTTTCTTT.

The genes are TRBV9 and TRBJ1-2; 7 bases are a match to TRBD1. CDR1 SGDLS and CDR2 YYNGEE come from the germline V gene. This CDR3 spans 15 amino acids. V lost 0 bases and J lost 4; bases outside the gene matches: 6. As DNA, the CDR3 is TGTGCCAGCAGCGTAGGGGACAGCCCCGGCTATGGCTACACCTTC. This sequence encodes CASSVGDSPGYGYTF.

The rearrangement uses TRBV11-2 and TRBJ2-7; 13 bases are shared with TRBD2. With V trimmed by 5 bases and J by 2 bases, 9 bases remained unmatched. The CDR3 is made up of 17 amino acids. From germline, CDR1 is SGHAT and CDR2 FQNNGV. In nucleotides, the CDR3 is TGTGCCAGCAGCAGACCGGGACTAGCGGGACCAACCTACGAGCAGTACTTC. Its translation: CASSRPGLAGPTYEQYF.

The chain uses TRBV6-6 and TRBJ2-7; D is possibly TRBD2 (6 bases). Germline V gene sequence: CDR1 MNHNY, CDR2 SVGAGI (reference sequence). The V gene lost 4 bases and the J gene lost 6 bases, with 22 bases spanning the gap. The CDR3 is 16 residues long. The CDR3 reads CASSSTTEGRIVEQYF. The CDR3 nucleotides read TGTGCCAGCAGTTCGACGACGGAGGGCCGGATAGTCGAGCAGTACTTC.

This clone occurred once. In DNA form, the CDR3 reads TGTGCCAGTAGTATAGATCTCCACAATGAGCAGTTCTTC. Translating it yields CASSIDLHNEQFF. The rearrangement links TRBV19 to TRBJ2-1; no clear D. Trimming took off 0 bases at V and 5 bases at J, with 5 bases between the two ends. The CDR3 has 13 amino acids. Germline V CDR1 and CDR2: LNHDA, SQIVND (reference sequence).

This clone was observed once. The genes are TRBV9 and TRBJ2-6; D unresolved. Per the germline V gene, CDR1 is SGDLS and CDR2 is YYNGEE. Trimming took off 4 bases at V and 2 bases at J, with 22 bases between the two ends. The CDR3 is 19 residues long. CDR3 protein: CASSPTFPKTSTGANVLTF. The DNA for the CDR3 is TGTGCCAGCAGCCCTACGTTCCCTAAAACCTCCACTGGGGCCAACGTCCTGACTTTC.